This T cell receptor (beta chain) was recovered during a study of blood T cell repertoires in COVID-19. Study-level information: The study drew acute and convalescent COVID-19 samples from the United States, Italy and Spain. PBMCs, B-cell-depleted T cells, or T cells provided the cDNA or gDNA that made up the material.

This clone was detected only once. The length of the CDR3 is 19 residues. V lost 1 base, J lost 2 bases, and 12 bases stayed unmatched. The germline V gene has CDR1 LGHNA and CDR2 YNFKEQ. Methods used by the authors: Reference gene primer amplification gave estimated nucleated cell counts. Sequencing was performed with immunoSEQ multiplex PCR; in TCRdb, only in-frame clones are kept and a portion is missing. The V and J calls and clone size are taken from that table; D and trimming were inferred from the DNA. The sample comprises about 74,000 clones, about 86% of which are singletons, and approximately 2% rests with the top ten.

The chain is built from TRBV4-2 and TRBJ2-7; 12 positions match TRBD2. The receptor's source is a woman older than 75 with active or convalescent COVID-19. Sequencing was performed on peripheral blood. DNA of the CDR3: TGTGCCAGCAGCCAAGGTGCTAGCGGGAGGGCCCCTTGGACCTACGAGCAGTACTTC. Amino acids: CASSQGASGRAPWTYEQYF.